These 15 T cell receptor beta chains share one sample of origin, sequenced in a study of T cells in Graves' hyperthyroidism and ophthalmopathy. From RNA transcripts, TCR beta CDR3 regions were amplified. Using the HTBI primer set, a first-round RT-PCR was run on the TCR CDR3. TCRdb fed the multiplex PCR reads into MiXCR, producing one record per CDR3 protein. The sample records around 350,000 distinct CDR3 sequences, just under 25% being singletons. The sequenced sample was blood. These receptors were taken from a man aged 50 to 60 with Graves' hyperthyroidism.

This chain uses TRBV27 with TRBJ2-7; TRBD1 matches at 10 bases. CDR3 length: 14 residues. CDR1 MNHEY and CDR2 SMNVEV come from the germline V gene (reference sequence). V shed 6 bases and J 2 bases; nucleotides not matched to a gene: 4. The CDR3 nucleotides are TGTGCCAGCAGAAGACAGGGGGCGACCTACGAGCAGTACTTC. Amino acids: CASRRQGATYEQYF.

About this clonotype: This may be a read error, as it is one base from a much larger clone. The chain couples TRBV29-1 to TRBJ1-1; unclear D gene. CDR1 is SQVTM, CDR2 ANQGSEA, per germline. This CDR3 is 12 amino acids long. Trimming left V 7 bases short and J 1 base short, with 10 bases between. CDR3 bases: TGCAGCGCGCCGACAAGGAACACTGAAGCTTTCTTT. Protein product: CSAPTRNTEAFF.

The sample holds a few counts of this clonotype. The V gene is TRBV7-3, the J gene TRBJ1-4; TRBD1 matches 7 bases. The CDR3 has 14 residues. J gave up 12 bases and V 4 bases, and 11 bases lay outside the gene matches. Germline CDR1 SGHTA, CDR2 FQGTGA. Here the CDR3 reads CASSSNRGPRQLFF. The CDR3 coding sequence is TGTGCCAGCAGCTCCAACAGGGGACCGAGGCAACTGTTTTTT.

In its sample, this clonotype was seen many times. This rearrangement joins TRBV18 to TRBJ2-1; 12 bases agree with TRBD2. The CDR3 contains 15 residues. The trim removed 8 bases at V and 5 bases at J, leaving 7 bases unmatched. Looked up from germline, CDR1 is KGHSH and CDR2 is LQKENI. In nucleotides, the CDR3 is TGTGCCAGCCGGAGAGCTAGCGGGAGGGACAATGAGCAGTTCTTC. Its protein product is CASRRASGRDNEQFF.

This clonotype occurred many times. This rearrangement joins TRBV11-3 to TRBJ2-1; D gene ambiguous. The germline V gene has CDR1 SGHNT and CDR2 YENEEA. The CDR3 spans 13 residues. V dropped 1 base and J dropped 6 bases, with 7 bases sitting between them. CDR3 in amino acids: CASSLGISNEQFF. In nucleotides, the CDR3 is TGTGCCAGCAGCTTAGGAATTAGCAATGAGCAGTTCTTC.

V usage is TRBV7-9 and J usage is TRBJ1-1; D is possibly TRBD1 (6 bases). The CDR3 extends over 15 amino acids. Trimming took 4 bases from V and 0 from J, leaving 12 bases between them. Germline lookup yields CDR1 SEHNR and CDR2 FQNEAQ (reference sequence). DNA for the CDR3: TGTGCCAGCAGCTCTTACAGGGTGATGAACACTGAAGCTTTCTTT. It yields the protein CASSSYRVMNTEAFF.

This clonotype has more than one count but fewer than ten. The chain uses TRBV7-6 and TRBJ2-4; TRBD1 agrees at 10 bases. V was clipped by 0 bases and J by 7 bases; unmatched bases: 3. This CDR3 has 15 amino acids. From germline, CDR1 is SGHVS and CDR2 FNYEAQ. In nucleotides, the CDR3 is TGTGCCAGCAGCTTAGCCGGGACAGGGGTGAACATTCAGTACTTC. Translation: CASSLAGTGVNIQYF.

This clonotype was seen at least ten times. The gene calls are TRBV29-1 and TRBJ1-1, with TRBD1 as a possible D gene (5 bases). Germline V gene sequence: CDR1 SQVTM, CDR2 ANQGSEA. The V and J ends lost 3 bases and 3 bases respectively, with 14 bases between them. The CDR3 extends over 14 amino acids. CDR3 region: CSVDRGMGDTEAFF. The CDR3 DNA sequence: TGCAGCGTTGACCGTGGTATGGGGGACACTGAAGCTTTCTTT.

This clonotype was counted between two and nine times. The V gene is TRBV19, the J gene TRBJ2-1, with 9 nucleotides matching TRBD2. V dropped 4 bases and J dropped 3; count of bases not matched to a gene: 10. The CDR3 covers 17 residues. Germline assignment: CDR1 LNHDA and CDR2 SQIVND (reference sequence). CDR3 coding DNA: TGTGCCAGTAGTACGTTGACTAGCGGTAGAATCTACAATGAGCAGTTCTTC. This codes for CASSTLTSGRIYNEQFF.

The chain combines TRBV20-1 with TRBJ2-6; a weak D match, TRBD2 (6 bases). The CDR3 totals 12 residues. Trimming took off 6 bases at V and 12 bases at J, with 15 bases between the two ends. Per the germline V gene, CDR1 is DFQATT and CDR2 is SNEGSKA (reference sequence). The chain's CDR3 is CSAQGEAGVLTF. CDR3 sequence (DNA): TGCAGTGCCCAAGGGGAGGCAGGCGTCCTGACTTTC.

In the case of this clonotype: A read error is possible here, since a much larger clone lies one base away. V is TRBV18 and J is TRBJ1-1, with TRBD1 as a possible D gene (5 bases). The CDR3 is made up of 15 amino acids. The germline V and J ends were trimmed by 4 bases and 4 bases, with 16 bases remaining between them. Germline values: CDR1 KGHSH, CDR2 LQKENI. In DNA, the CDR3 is TGTGCCAGCTCACGCACTAGGGACTGGAGCACTGAAGCTTTCTTT. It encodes CASSRTRDWSTEAFF.

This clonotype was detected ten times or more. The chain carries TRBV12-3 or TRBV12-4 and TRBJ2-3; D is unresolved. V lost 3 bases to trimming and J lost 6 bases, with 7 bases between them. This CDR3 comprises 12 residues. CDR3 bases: TGTGCCAGCAGTTTTAGGTTGGATACGCAGTATTTT. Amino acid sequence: CASSFRLDTQYF.

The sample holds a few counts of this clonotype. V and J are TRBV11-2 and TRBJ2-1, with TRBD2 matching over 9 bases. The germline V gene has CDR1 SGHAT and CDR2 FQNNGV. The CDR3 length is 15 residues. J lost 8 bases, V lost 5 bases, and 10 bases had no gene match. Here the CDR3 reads CASSVSGRGGDEQFF. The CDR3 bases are TGTGCCAGCAGCGTTAGCGGGAGAGGAGGTGATGAGCAGTTCTTC.

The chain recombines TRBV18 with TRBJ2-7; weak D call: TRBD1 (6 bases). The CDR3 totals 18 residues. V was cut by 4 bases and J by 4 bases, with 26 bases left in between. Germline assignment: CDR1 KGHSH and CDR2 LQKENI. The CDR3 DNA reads TGTGCCAGCTCACTTGGGCCGACGGTGCAGGGGAAAGCGTACGAGCAGTACTTC. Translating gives CASSLGPTVQGKAYEQYF.

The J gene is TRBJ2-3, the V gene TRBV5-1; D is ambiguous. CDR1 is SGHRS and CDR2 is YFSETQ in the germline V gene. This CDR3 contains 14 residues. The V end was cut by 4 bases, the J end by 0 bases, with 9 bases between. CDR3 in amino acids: CASSKERSTDTQYF. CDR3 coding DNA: TGCGCCAGCAGCAAGGAACGAAGCACAGATACGCAGTATTTT.